This T cell receptor beta chain was recorded in a study of CD8+ T cells in alopecia areata (dated by TCRdb to the late 2010s). Notes on the research overall: Treated patients were enrolled in an open-label pilot trial of oral tofacitinib, 5 to 10 mg twice daily, for moderate-to-severe alopecia areata. Tofacitinib was administered for 6 to 18 months, and 6 months of follow-up off drug were then conducted to assess delayed response and recurrence. To study T cell clonal expansion in alopecia areata, the researchers applied high-throughput TCRbeta sequencing to both the C3H/HeJ mouse model and human patients. Scalp tissue and sorted CD4+ and CD8+ peripheral blood T cells from patchy and totalis/universalis alopecia areata patients and from healthy controls were covered by human TCRbeta sequencing. Biopsies were taken from tofacitinib-treated patients at baseline and at 4 and 24 weeks of treatment, and a later scalp biopsy was taken in several of the tofacitinib-treated patients. Scalp clonality was compared among normal scalp (n=4), patchy alopecia areata scalp (n=8), and alopecia totalis/universalis scalp (n=8). RNA was obtained with the PAXgene miRNA kit for fixed scalp, the miRNeasy kit for PBMCs, and the RNeasy kit for mouse skin. immunoSEQ multiplex PCR using 35 Vbeta forward primers and 13 Jbeta reverse primers was used to amplify TCRbeta CDR3 regions.

Lesional scalp punch biopsies and peripheral blood were obtained from alopecia areata patients. Human scalp biopsies were fixed immediately in PAXgene tissue containers. A note on this clone: Its antigen remains unidentified. Base qualities are not recorded, but no much larger clone differs from it by a single base.

The CDR3 goes from the cysteine to the phenylalanine over 16 residues. The sequence is cut down to CDR3 DNA, 48 bases in frame from base 1. The germline V gene provides CDR1 MDHEN and CDR2 SYDVKM. Trimming removed 3 bases from V and 6 bases from J, leaving 17 bases between the germline ends. General conclusions and limits of the study: TCR sequences shared between patients were less clear than in mice, possibly partly because of HLA diversity in the patient population. Higher clonality and more expanded CD8+ clones were observed in lesional scalp than in normal scalp, particularly in alopecia totalis/universalis, a finding suggestive of antigenic drive. Resident alphabeta T cells in normal human skin are also sequenced, complicating scalp TCR repertoire analysis, unlike mouse skin dominated by gammadelta T cells.

The receptor library was made with the immunoSEQ multiplex PCR assay. For TCR sequencing, RNA was extracted from every sample and reverse transcribed into cDNA to serve as template. First-strand cDNA was synthesized using SuperScript III with a 2:1 mix of oligo-dT and random hexamers. A synthetic immune receptor repertoire was used to measure amplification bias, and any remaining bias was corrected computationally. The source study handled its data this way. After raw reads were preprocessed to remove errors, the CDR3 was defined following IMGT conventions as running from the conserved cysteine to phenylalanine. To get clonality, Shannon entropy was normalized by log2 of the number of productive unique TCRs and the result was subtracted from 1. CD4 or CD8 identity of scalp clones was inferred by cross-referencing scalp TCRbeta sequences with sorted blood CD4 and CD8 repertoires. TCRdb carries this immuneACCESS record with in-frame sequences only. Its versions omit some clonotypes, under half of them owing to an unresolved V gene in the studies checked, with the rest unexplained. V and J calls and clone size follow that table, whereas D and trimming were derived from the DNA. In all, the sample holds 9,500 to 15,000 clones, and 60% of those were seen once. Jointly, the top ten make up 20% to 25% of the sample.

The sequenced material came from skin. The clonotype was recovered from a human donor with alopecia areata. The receptor chain draws on TRBV28 and TRBJ1-4; 6 matching bases give a weak D call of TRBD1. The sequenced DNA: TGTGCCAGCAGTTTCCGATCCGACAGGATACATGAAAAACTGTTTTTT. Its product reads: CASSFRSDRIHEKLFF.